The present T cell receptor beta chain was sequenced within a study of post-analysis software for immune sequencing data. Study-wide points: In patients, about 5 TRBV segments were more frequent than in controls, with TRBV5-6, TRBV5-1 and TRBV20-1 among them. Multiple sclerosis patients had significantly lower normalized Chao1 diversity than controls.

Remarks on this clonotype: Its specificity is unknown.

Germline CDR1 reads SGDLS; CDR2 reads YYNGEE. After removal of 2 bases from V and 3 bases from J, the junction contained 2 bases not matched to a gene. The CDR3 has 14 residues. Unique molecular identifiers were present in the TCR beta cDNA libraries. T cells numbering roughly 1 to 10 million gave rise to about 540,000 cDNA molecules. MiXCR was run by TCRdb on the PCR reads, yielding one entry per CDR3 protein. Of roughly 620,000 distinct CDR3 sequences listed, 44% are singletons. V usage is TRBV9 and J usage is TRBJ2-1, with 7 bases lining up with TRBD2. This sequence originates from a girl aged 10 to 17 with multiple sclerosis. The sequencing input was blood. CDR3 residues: CASSVGGGYNEQFF. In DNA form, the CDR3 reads TGTGCCAGCAGCGTCGGCGGGGGCTACAATGAGCAGTTCTTC.